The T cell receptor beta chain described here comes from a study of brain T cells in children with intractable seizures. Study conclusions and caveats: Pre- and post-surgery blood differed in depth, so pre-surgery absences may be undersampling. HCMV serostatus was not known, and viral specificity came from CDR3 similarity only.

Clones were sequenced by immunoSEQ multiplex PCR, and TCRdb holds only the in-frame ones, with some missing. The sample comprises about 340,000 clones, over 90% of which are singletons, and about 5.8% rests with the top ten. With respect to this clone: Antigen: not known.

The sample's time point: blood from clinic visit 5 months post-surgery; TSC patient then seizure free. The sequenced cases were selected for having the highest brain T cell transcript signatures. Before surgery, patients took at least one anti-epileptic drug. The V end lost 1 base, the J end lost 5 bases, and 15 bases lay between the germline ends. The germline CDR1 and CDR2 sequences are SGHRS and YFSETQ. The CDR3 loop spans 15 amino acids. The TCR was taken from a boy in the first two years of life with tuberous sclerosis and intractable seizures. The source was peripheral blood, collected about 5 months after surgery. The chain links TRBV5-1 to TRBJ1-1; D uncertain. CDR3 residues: CASSLLMGSGTEAFF. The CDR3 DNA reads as TGCGCCAGCAGCTTGCTTATGGGTTCTGGAACTGAAGCTTTCTTT.